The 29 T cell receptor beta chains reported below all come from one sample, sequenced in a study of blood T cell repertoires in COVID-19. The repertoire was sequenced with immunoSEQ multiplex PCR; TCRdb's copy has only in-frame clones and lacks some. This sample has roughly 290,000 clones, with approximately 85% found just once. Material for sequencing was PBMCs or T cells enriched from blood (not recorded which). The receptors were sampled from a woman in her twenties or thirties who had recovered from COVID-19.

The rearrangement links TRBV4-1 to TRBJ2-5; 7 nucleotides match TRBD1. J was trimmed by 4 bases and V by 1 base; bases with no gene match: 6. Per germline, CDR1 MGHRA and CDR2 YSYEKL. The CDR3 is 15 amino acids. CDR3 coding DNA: TGCGCCAGCAGCCAAGCCGACAGGGCGGGAGAGACCCAGTACTTC. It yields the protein CASSQADRAGETQYF.

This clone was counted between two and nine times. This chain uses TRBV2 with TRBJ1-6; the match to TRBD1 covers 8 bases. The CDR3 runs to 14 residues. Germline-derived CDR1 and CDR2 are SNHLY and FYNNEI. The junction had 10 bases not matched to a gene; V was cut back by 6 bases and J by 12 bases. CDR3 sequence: CASSADRAKLPLHF. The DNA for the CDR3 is TGTGCCAGCAGCGCGGACAGGGCCAAACTACCCCTCCACTTT.

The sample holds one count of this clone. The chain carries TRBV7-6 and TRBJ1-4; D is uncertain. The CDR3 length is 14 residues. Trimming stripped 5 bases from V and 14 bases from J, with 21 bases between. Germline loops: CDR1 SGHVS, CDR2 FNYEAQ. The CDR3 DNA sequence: TGTGCCAGCAGCCAGGACTTAGAGTCGGCCAAGCTGTTTTTT. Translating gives CASSQDLESAKLFF.

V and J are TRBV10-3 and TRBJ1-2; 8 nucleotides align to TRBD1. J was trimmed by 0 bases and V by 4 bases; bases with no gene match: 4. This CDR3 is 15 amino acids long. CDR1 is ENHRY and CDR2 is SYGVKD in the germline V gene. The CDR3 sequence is CAISAGGSANYGYTF. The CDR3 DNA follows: TGTGCCATCAGTGCAGGGGGCAGTGCTAACTATGGCTACACCTTC.

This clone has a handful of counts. The CDR3 DNA reads TGTGCCAGCACTACCGGACAGGGAACAGATACGCAGTATTTT. Its protein product is CASTTGQGTDTQYF. This chain links TRBV2 with TRBJ2-3; TRBD1 matches at 8 bases. Germline trimming cut 7 bases from V and 3 bases from J; bases unmatched to any gene: 6. Looked up from germline, CDR1 is SNHLY and CDR2 is FYNNEI. This CDR3 spans 14 amino acids.

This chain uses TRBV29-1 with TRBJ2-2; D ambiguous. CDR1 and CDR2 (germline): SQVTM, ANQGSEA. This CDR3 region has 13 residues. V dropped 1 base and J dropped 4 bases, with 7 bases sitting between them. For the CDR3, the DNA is TGCAGCGTTGAAGGCGAAAGCACCGGGGAGCTGTTTTTT. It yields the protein CSVEGESTGELFF.

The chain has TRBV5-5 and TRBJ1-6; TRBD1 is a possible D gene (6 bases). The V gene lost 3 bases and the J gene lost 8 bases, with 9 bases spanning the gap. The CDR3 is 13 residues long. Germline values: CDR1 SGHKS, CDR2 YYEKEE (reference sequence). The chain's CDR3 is CASSSDSDSPLHF. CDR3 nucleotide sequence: TGTGCCAGCAGCTCGGACAGTGATTCACCCCTCCACTTT.

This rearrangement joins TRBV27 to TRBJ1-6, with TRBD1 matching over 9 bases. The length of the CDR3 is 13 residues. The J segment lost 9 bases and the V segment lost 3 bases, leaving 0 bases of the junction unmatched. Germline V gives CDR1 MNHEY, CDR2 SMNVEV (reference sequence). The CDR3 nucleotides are TGTGCCAGCAGTTTGACAGGGGGTTCACCCCTCCACTTT. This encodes CASSLTGGSPLHF.

In DNA form, the CDR3 reads TGCGCCAGCAGCCAACAGGGCGCCTCTGGAAACACCATATATTTT. It encodes CASSQQGASGNTIYF. The chain recombines TRBV4-1 with TRBJ1-3, with D possibly being TRBD1 (5 bases). This CDR3 contains 15 residues. CDR1 MGHRA and CDR2 YSYEKL come from the germline V gene. V was pared by 2 bases and J by 0 bases, with 8 bases between.

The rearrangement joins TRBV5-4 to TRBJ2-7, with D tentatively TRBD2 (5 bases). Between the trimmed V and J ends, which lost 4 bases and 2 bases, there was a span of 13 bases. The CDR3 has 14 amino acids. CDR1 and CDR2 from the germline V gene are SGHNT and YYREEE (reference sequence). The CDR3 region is CASSRGERAYEQYF. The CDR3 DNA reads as TGTGCCAGCAGCCGGGGTGAGAGGGCCTACGAGCAGTACTTC.

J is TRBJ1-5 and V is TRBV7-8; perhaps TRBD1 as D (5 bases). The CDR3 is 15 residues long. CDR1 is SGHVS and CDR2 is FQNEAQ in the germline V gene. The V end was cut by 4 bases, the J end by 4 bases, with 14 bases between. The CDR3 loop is CASSSLWGTNQPQHF. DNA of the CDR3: TGTGCCAGCAGCTCATTATGGGGCACTAATCAGCCCCAGCATTTT. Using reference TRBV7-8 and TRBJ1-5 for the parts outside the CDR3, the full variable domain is GAGVSQSPRYKVAKRGQDVALRCDPISGHVSLFWYQQALGQGPEFLTYFQNEAQLDKSGLPSDRFFAERPEGSVSTLKIQRTQQEDSAVYLCASSSLWGTNQPQHFGDGTRLSIL.

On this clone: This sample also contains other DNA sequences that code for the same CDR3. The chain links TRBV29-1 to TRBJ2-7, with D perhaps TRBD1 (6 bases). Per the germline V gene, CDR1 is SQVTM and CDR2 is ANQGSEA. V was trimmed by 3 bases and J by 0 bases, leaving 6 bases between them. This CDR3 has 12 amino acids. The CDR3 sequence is CSVEGASYEQYF. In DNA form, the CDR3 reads TGCAGCGTTGAGGGGGCCTCCTACGAGCAGTACTTC.

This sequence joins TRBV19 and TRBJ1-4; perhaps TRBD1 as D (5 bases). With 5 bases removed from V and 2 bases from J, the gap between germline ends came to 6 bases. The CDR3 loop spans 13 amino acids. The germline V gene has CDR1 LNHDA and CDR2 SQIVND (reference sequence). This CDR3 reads CASSYRTNEKLFF. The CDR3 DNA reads TGTGCCAGTAGTTACAGGACTAATGAAAAACTGTTTTTT.

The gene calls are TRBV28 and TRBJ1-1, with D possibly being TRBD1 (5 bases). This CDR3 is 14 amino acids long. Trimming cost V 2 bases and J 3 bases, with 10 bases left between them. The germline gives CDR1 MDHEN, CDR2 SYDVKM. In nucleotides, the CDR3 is TGTGCCAGCAGTTTACAGGGATACGACACTGAAGCTTTCTTT. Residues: CASSLQGYDTEAFF.

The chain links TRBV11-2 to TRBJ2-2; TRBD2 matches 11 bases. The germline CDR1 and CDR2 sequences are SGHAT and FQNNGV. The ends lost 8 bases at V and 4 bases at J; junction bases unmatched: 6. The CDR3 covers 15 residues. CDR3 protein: CASEQGLAVTGELFF. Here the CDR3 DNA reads TGTGCCAGCGAGCAGGGACTAGCGGTCACCGGGGAGCTGTTTTTT.

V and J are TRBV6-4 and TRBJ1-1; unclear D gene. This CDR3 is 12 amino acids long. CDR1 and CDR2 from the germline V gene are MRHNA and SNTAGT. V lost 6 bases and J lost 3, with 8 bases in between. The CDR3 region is CASRNSDTEAFF. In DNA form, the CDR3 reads TGTGCCAGCAGGAACAGTGACACTGAAGCTTTCTTT.

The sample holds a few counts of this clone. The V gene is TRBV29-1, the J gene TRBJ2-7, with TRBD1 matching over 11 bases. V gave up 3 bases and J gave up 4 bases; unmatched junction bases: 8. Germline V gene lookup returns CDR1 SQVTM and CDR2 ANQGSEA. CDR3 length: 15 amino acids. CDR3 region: CSVDHRTGGGYEQYF. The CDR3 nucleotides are TGCAGCGTTGATCACCGGACAGGGGGCGGGTACGAGCAGTACTTC.

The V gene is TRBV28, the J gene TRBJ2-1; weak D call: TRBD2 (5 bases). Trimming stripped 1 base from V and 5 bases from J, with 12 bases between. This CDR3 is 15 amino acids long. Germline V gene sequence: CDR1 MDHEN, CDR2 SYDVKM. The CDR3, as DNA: TGTGCCAGCAGTTTATTTTCCGCGGAGGACAATGAGCAGTTCTTC. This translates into CASSLFSAEDNEQFF. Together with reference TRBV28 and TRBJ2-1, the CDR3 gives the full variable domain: DVKVTQSSRYLVKRTGEKVFLECVQDMDHENMFWYRQDPGLGLRLIYFSYDVKMKEKGDIPEGYSVSREKKERFSLILESASTNQTSMYLCASSLFSAEDNEQFFGPGTRLTVL.

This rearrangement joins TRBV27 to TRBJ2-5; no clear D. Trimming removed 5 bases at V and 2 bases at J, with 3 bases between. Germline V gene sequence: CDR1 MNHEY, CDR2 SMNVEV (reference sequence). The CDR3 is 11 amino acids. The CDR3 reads CASSHQETQYF. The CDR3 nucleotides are TGTGCCAGCAGTCATCAAGAGACCCAGTACTTC.

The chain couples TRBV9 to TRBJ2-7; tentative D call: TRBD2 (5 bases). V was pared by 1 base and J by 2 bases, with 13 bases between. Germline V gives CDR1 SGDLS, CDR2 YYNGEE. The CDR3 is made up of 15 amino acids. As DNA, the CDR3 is TGTGCCAGCAGCGTATCGCCGGGATTCACCTACGAGCAGTACTTC. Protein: CASSVSPGFTYEQYF.

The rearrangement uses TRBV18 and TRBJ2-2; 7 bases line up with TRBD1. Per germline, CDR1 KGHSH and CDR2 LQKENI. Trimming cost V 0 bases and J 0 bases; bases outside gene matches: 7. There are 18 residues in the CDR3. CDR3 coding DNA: TGTGCCAGCTCACCACCGTCGGGGCAGGGGGCGAACACCGGGGAGCTGTTTTTT. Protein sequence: CASSPPSGQGANTGELFF.

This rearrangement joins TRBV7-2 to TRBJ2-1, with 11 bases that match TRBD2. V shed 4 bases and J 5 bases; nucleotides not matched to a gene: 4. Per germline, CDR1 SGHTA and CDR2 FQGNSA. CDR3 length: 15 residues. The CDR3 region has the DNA TGTGCCAGCAGCTCCACTAGCGGGGGCCACAATGAGCAGTTCTTC. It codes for CASSSTSGGHNEQFF.

CDR3 loop: CASSFGSDMNTEAFF. CDR3 coding DNA: TGTGCCAGCAGCTTCGGGTCAGATATGAACACTGAAGCTTTCTTT. The rearrangement uses TRBV5-4 and TRBJ1-1; D is uncertain. CDR1 SGHNT and CDR2 YYREEE come from the germline V gene (reference sequence). V gave up 2 bases and J gave up 0 bases, with 11 bases separating them. The CDR3 totals 15 residues.

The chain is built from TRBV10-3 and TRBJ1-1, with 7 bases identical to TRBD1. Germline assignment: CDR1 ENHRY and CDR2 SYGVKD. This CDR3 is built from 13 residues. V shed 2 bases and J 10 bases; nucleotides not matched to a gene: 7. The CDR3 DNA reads TGTGCCATCAGTGAGAAAAACAGGGGAAGAGCTTTCTTT. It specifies CAISEKNRGRAFF.

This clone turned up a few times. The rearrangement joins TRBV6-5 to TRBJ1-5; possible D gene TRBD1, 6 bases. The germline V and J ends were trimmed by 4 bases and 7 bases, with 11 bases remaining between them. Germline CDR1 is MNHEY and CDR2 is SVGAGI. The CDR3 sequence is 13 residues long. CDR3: CASSSDRLQPQHF. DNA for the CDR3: TGTGCCAGCAGTTCCGACAGGCTCCAGCCCCAGCATTTT.

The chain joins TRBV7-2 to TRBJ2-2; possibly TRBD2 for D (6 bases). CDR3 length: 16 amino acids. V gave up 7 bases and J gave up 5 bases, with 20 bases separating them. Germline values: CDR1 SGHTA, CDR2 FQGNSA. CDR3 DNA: TGTGCCAGCACCGGGAGAGAGGGCAGGAGAACCGGGGAGCTGTTTTTT. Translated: CASTGREGRRTGELFF.

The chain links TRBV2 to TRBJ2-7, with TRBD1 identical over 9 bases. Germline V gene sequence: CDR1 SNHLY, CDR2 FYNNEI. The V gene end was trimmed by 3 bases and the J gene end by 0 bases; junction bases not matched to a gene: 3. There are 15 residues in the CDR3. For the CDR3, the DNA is TGTGCCAGCAGTGACGGGACAGGGCTCTCCTACGAGCAGTACTTC. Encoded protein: CASSDGTGLSYEQYF.

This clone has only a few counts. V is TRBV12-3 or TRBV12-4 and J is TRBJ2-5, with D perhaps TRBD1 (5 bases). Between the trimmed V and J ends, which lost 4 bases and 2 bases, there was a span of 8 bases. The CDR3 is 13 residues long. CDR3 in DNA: TGTGCCAGCAGTTCGGACACGCAAGAGACCCAGTACTTC. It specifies CASSSDTQETQYF.

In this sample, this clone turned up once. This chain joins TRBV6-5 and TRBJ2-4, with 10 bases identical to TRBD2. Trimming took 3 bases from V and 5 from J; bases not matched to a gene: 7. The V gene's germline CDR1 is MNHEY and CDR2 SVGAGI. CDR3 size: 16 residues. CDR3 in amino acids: CASSYFASGSQNIQYF. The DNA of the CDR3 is TGTGCCAGCAGTTATTTTGCTAGCGGGAGCCAAAACATTCAGTACTTC.